Sequencing of this T cell receptor (beta chain) was carried out in a study of T-cell memory formation after mild COVID-19. Whole-study context: Clusters were largely donor specific.

Constant-segment primers were used for 5'RACE, and the resulting TCR alpha and TCR beta cDNA libraries carried sample barcodes and UMIs. MiXCR was run by TCRdb on the 5' RACE reads, yielding one entry per CDR3 protein. Among approximately 500,000 distinct CDR3 sequences listed, 20% to 30% were seen once. This clonotype was found a few times. Its antigen remains unidentified. Regarding the study as a whole: Memory sampled before infection contained some responding clones, suggesting cross-reactive memory joined. Shrinking CD4+ clones resided mostly in CM and EM, and CD8+ ones in EMRA.

The receptor comes from an adult woman who had mild COVID-19 (a few samples of this study predate the infection). Cell type and time point are not known. The sequenced sample was PBMCs or a T cell subset sorted from them (not recorded which).

CDR3 nucleotides: TGTGCCAGCAGCCCACGACAGGGGGCGTATGAAGAGACCCAGTACTTC. Translation: CASSPRQGAYEETQYF. The V gene is TRBV9, the J gene TRBJ2-5; 10 bases line up with TRBD1. The CDR3 spans 16 residues. The trim removed 4 bases at V and 3 bases at J, leaving 9 bases unmatched. CDR1 and CDR2 (germline): SGDLS, YYNGEE.